This T cell receptor beta chain was sequenced during a study of T cell responses to AZD1222 COVID-19 vaccine. Note on this clone: Its target is unknown.

This CDR3 region has 14 residues. CDR1 SNHLY and CDR2 FYNNEI come from the germline V gene. Trimming removed 3 bases at V and 3 bases at J, with 11 bases between. Method: immunoSEQ multiplex PCR; TCRdb's copy keeps in-frame clones and lacks some. The profile shows tens of thousands of clones, about 80% of them singletons. Findings and limits, study-wide: Females outnumbered males among donors, who were mostly white British; clonal diversity was possibly underestimated.

This receptor was identified in an adult in good health. The chain carries TRBV2 and TRBJ2-5; D is undetermined. Sequences were derived from peripheral blood, sampled on day 0 of AZD1222 vaccination. The CDR3: CASSDWDTKETQYF. DNA for the CDR3: TGTGCCAGCAGTGATTGGGATACAAAAGAGACCCAGTACTTC.